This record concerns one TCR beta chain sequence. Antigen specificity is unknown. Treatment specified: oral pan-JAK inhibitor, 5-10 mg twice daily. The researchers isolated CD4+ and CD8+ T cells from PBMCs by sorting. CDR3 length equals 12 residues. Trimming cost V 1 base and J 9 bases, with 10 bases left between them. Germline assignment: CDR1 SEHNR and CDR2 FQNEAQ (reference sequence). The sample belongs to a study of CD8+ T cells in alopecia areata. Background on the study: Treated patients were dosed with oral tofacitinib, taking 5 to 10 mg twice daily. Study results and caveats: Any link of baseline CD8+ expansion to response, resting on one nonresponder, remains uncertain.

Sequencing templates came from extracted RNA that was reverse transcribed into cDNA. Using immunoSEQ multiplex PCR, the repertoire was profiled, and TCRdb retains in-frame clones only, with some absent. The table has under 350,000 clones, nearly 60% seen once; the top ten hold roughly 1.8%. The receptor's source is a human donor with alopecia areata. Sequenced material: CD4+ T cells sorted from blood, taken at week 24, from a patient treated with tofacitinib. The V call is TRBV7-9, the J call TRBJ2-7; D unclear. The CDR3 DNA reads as TGTGCCAGCAGCTTAGATGGAGCGAGGCAGTACTTC. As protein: CASSLDGARQYF.